A selection of T cell receptor beta chains follows, all from one sample in a study of OX40 agonist ivuxolimab in advanced cancers. TCRdb's copy holds only in-frame clones and misses some; the assay was immunoSEQ multiplex PCR. The sample shows roughly 80,000 clones, around 91% of them seen only once. This specimen consisted of CD4+ or CD8+ T cells sorted from blood, obtained in a trial of the OX40 agonist ivuxolimab. The receptors stem from an adult with an advanced solid tumor such as melanoma, head and neck, liver or kidney cancer. CDR3s include the opening cysteine and the closing phenylalanine or tryptophan. The D gene is left open where the match is weak. Size is stated for part of the rows, as once, few or many counts, or as a class when the clone is expanded.

size: once; V: TRBV4-1; D: TRBD2; J: TRBJ2-1; DNA: TGCGCCAGCAGCCTCTCCGAGACTAGCGGGGGGGCCAATGAGCAGTTCTTC; CDR3: CASSLSETSGGANEQFF
size: NA; V: TRBV2; D: NA; J: TRBJ1-3; DNA: TGTGCCAGCAGTGAAAGGGAATGGGCTGGAAACACCATATATTTT; CDR3: CASSEREWAGNTIYF
size: NA; V: TRBV4-2; D: NA; J: TRBJ2-7; DNA: TGTGCCAGCAGCCGTGGAACAGGGATGACCTACGAGCAGTACTTC; CDR3: CASSRGTGMTYEQYF
size: NA; V: TRBV28; D: NA; J: TRBJ1-1; DNA: TGTGCCACCCTGGTAGGGGGGATCACTGAAGCTTTCTTT; CDR3: CATLVGGITEAFF
size: NA; V: TRBV10-2; D: TRBD2; J: TRBJ2-5; DNA: TGCGCCAGCGGGGGACTAGCGGGAGTTCGGCAAGAGACCCAGTACTTC; CDR3: CASGGLAGVRQETQYF
size: NA; V: TRBV5-6; D: NA; J: TRBJ2-5; DNA: TGTGCCAGCAGCTTGTCCCGCTTACAGACCCAGTACTTC; CDR3: CASSLSRLQTQYF
size: once; V: TRBV6-9; D: NA; J: TRBJ1-2; DNA: TGTGCCAGCAGTCCCCTGATAGATCATGGCTACACCTTC; CDR3: CASSPLIDHGYTF
size: NA; V: TRBV28; D: TRBD1; J: TRBJ1-2; DNA: TGTGCCAGCATCTTGGCAGGGGGAAGTGGCTACACCTTC; CDR3: CASILAGGSGYTF
size: NA; V: TRBV2; D: TRBD2; J: TRBJ2-4; DNA: TGTGCCAGCAGTATTTATAGCGGGAGAGGAAACATTCAGTACTTC; CDR3: CASSIYSGRGNIQYF
size: NA; V: TRBV28; D: NA; J: TRBJ1-1; DNA: TGTGCCAGCAGTTCCCCGGGGCACAACGAATATGAAGCTTTCTTT; CDR3: CASSSPGHNEYEAFF
size: NA; V: TRBV6-6; D: NA; J: TRBJ2-7; DNA: TGTGCCAGCAGCCCAAATGTCTACGAGCAGTACTTC; CDR3: CASSPNVYEQYF
size: NA; V: TRBV5-1; D: TRBD2; J: TRBJ2-5; DNA: TGCGCCAGCAGCCATACCTGGACTAGCGGGGGGGCCGGTCGCGGGCAGCAAGAGACCCAGTACTTC; CDR3: CASSHTWTSGGAGRGQQETQYF
size: few; V: TRBV7-9; D: TRBD1; J: TRBJ2-2; DNA: TGTGCCAGCAGGAAGGACAGGGTCACCGGGGAGCTGTTTTTT; CDR3: CASRKDRVTGELFF
size: NA; V: TRBV29-1; D: NA; J: TRBJ2-6; DNA: TGCAGCGTGGAAAGGTCCTCTGGGGCCAACGTCCTGACTTTC; CDR3: CSVERSSGANVLTF
size: NA; V: TRBV9; D: TRBD2; J: TRBJ2-1; DNA: TGTGCCAGCAGCCCTGGACTAGCGAGCCGTGAGCAGTTCTTC; CDR3: CASSPGLASREQFF
size: NA; V: TRBV18; D: NA; J: TRBJ1-5; DNA: TGTGCCAGCTCACCACTGGATCATGGGGGAAATCAGCCCCAGCATTTT; CDR3: CASSPLDHGGNQPQHF